The 7 T cell receptor beta chains presented below share a single source sample, sequenced in a study of blood T cell repertoires in COVID-19. Here immunoSEQ multiplex PCR was the method, and the copy in TCRdb shows in-frame clones only, minus some. The repertoire holds around 230,000 clones, 86% seen once, with about 4% in the top ten. Sequenced: PBMCs or T cells enriched from blood (not recorded which). These receptors were taken from a woman in her thirties or forties with acute COVID-19.

This chain joins TRBV27 and TRBJ1-1; D is perhaps TRBD1 (5 bases). The length of the CDR3 is 14 residues. Germline loops: CDR1 MNHEY, CDR2 SMNVEV (reference sequence). Trimming left V 3 bases short and J 4 bases short, with 12 bases between. This CDR3 reads CASSFRDLGTEAFF. For the CDR3, the DNA is TGTGCCAGCAGTTTCAGGGACTTGGGCACTGAAGCTTTCTTT.

The genes are TRBV9 and TRBJ1-6, with 7 bases fitting TRBD1. This CDR3 is built from 16 residues. With V trimmed by 3 bases and J by 5 bases, 8 bases remained unmatched. Germline CDR1 reads SGDLS; CDR2 reads YYNGEE. CDR3 amino acids: CASSGRQGMDNSPLHF. The CDR3 coding sequence is TGTGCCAGCAGCGGAAGACAGGGCATGGATAATTCACCCCTCCACTTT.

The chain employs TRBV7-9 and TRBJ1-6; D is undetermined. This CDR3 is 15 amino acids long. V was pared by 2 bases and J by 0 bases, with 5 bases between. Germline CDR1 and CDR2: SEHNR and FQNEAQ (reference sequence). The CDR3 bases are TGTGCCAGCAGCTTAACGAGCTCCTATAATTCACCCCTCCACTTT. Encoded protein: CASSLTSSYNSPLHF.

V is TRBV7-9 and J is TRBJ1-2; D possibly corresponds to TRBD1 (5 bases). Looked up from germline, CDR1 is SEHNR and CDR2 is FQNEAQ (reference sequence). The length of the CDR3 is 15 residues. V lost 5 bases, J lost 0 bases, and 13 bases lay in between. In DNA, the CDR3 is TGTGCCAGCAGCCCACTGACAGACCCTAACTATGGCTACACCTTC. The encoded protein is CASSPLTDPNYGYTF. Together with reference TRBV7-9 and TRBJ1-2, the CDR3 gives the full variable domain: DTGVSQNPRHKITKRGQNVTFRCDPISEHNRLYWYRQTLGQGPEFLTYFQNEAQLEKSRLLSDRFSAERPKGSFSTLEIQRTEQGDSAMYLCASSPLTDPNYGYTFGSGTRLTVV.

The rearrangement joins TRBV4-2 to TRBJ2-3, with D perhaps TRBD1 (6 bases). The CDR3 is made up of 12 amino acids. V lost 0 bases and J lost 11, with 9 bases in between. Germline V gives CDR1 LGHNA, CDR2 YNFKEQ. CDR3 nucleotides: TGTGCCAGCAGCCAAGAACGGGACAAGCAGTATTTT. It is translated as CASSQERDKQYF.

The chain has TRBV19 and TRBJ2-7, with D possibly being TRBD2 (6 bases). Germline V gene sequence: CDR1 LNHDA, CDR2 SQIVND (reference sequence). This CDR3 spans 11 amino acids. Trimming removed 5 bases at V and 6 bases at J, with 8 bases between. CDR3 protein: CASSLGGEQYF. Here the CDR3 DNA reads TGTGCCAGTAGTCTCGGGGGCGAGCAGTACTTC. The variable domain in full, with the rest retrieved from reference TRBV19 and TRBJ2-7, is DGGITQSPKYLFRKEGQNVTLSCEQNLNHDAMYWYRQDPGQGLRLIYYSQIVNDFQKGDIAEGYSVSREKKESFPLTVTSAQKNPTAFYLCASSLGGEQYFGPGTRLTVT.

The rearrangement links TRBV7-3 to TRBJ2-2; 12 bases line up with TRBD2. The germline CDR1 and CDR2 sequences are SGHTA and FQGTGA. Trimming at V came to 5 bases and at J to 4 bases, leaving 8 bases not matched to a gene. The CDR3 contains 17 residues. CDR3 bases: TGTGCCAGCAGCGTGGGACTAGCGGGCCTATCCACCGGGGAGCTGTTTTTT. This gives the protein CASSVGLAGLSTGELFF. The complete variable domain, with remaining parts taken from reference TRBV7-3 and TRBJ2-2, reads GAGVSQTPSNKVTEKGKYVELRCDPISGHTALYWYRQSLGQGPEFLIYFQGTGAADDSGLPNDRFFAVRPEGSVSTLKIQRTERGDSAVYLCASSVGLAGLSTGELFFGEGSRLTVL.